This T cell receptor beta chain comes out of a study of CD8+CD57+ T cells in acquired aplastic anemia. Across the whole study: Isolated CD4+ and CD8+ cells, once sorted, yielded DNA averaging about 3 ug.

Genomic DNA was employed as the template in profiling TCR beta VDJ and CDR3. TCRdb processed the reads anew with MiXCR; each CDR3 protein has one entry. The top ten hold around 3% of the sample, which has roughly 180,000 distinct CDR3 sequences, just over 45% seen once. This clonotype was seen only once. Relative to the germline gene, one junction end is altered; a read error may explain this. This TCR was sampled from a human donor in good health. The sequenced sample consisted of sorted CD4+, CD8+, or CD8+CD57+ T cells (not recorded which) from PBMCs.

The CDR3 sequence is CASSLPAANERYF. The CDR3 DNA sequence: TGTGCCAGCAGCTTACCGGCCGCAAACGAGCGGTACTTC. The rearrangement links TRBV7-2 to TRBJ2-7; D not resolved. Germline CDR1 is SGHTA and CDR2 is FQGNSA. The CDR3 contains 13 residues.